This paragraph reports one T cell receptor (beta chain). This entry is derived from a study of control samples from healthy donors and cancer patients. The table came from immunoSEQ multiplex PCR; TCRdb's copy has only in-frame clones and leaves some out. The sample consists of roughly 100,000 clones, approximately 90% of them appearing once. The CDR3 length is 16 residues. Germline V CDR1 and CDR2: SGHVS, FQNEAQ. Losses at the gene ends were 0 bases for V and 6 bases for J; bases not matched to a gene: 10. The chain carries TRBV7-8 and TRBJ2-7; 8 nucleotides agree with TRBD2. This clonotype was sampled from a man aged 60 to 69 with lung cancer. Sequencing input: PBMCs. The CDR3 bases are TGTGCCAGCAGCTTAGCGTCGCCGGGGGGGCCGGGCGAGCAGTACTTC. This sequence encodes CASSLASPGGPGEQYF. Full variable domain (missing parts from reference TRBV7-8 and TRBJ2-7): GAGVSQSPRYKVAKRGQDVALRCDPISGHVSLFWYQQALGQGPEFLTYFQNEAQLDKSGLPSDRFFAERPEGSVSTLKIQRTQQEDSAVYLCASSLASPGGPGEQYFGPGTRLTVT.